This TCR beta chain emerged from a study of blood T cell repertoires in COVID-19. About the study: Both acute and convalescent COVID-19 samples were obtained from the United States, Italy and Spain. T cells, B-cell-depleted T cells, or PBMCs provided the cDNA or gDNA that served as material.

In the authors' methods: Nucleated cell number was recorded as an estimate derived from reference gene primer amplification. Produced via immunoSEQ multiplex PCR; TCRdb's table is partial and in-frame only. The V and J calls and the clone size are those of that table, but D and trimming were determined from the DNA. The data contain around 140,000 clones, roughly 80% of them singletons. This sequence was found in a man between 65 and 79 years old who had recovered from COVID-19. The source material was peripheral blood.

CDR3 sequence (DNA): TGCGCCAGCAGTCCGGGACAGACCTATGGCTACACCTTC. Residues: CASSPGQTYGYTF. The genes are TRBV10-2 and TRBJ1-2; 7 bases align to TRBD1. Germline CDR1 reads WSHSY; CDR2 reads SAAADI. This CDR3 contains 13 residues. J lost 4 bases, V lost 5 bases, and 4 bases had no gene match.